The 19 T cell receptor beta chains below were found in one sample sequenced in a study of blood T cell repertoires in COVID-19. Repertoires were generated with immunoSEQ multiplex PCR, while TCRdb's copy carries only in-frame clones and drops some. The sample consists of about 330,000 clones, under 95% of them appearing once. The specimen sequenced was PBMCs or T cells enriched from blood (not recorded which). These receptor sequences come from a woman aged 25 to 39 who had recovered from COVID-19.

The chain recombines TRBV7-2 with TRBJ2-5, with a possible D match to TRBD1 (6 bases). CDR1 SGHTA and CDR2 FQGNSA come from the germline V gene. The CDR3 runs 16 residues. V was trimmed by 5 bases and J by 3 bases, leaving 19 bases between them. The CDR3, as DNA: TGTGCCAGCAGCACCGTTGGGGGCCCTCTCAAAGAGACCCAGTACTTC. Its translation: CASSTVGGPLKETQYF.

This rearrangement joins TRBV2 to TRBJ1-2; D may be TRBD1 (5 bases). CDR3 size: 13 residues. V lost 7 bases, J lost 8 bases, and 17 bases lay in between. CDR1 and CDR2 from the germline V gene are SNHLY and FYNNEI. The CDR3 DNA is TGTGCCAGCATAGGTGGACACGCTGTGGGCTACACCTTC. The encoded protein is CASIGGHAVGYTF.

This clone appeared a single time. The V gene is TRBV19, the J gene TRBJ2-2; TRBD1 agrees at 9 bases. CDR3 size: 15 residues. Germline trimming cut 7 bases from V and 4 bases from J; bases unmatched to any gene: 7. Per germline, CDR1 LNHDA and CDR2 SQIVND (reference sequence). The CDR3, as DNA: TGTGCCAGTAAAAGGGGGACAGGGACCACCGGGGAGCTGTTTTTT. It specifies CASKRGTGTTGELFF.

The chain uses TRBV7-2 and TRBJ1-1; 7 bases are shared with TRBD1. The V segment lost 2 bases and the J segment 5 bases; nucleotides outside the gene matches: 5. The germline gives CDR1 SGHTA, CDR2 FQGNSA. This CDR3 contains 14 residues. The CDR3 nucleotides read TGTGCCAGCAGCTTACAGGGGGTCAGTACTGAAGCTTTCTTT. Translated: CASSLQGVSTEAFF.

The V call is TRBV28, the J call TRBJ2-7; the match to TRBD1 covers 7 bases. The CDR3 has 14 residues. Germline V gene data show CDR1 as MDHEN and CDR2 as SYDVKM. V lost 8 bases and J lost 1; bases outside the gene matches: 8. CDR3 in DNA: TGTGCCAGCCGTGGGGCAGGGGGTTCCTACGAGCAGTACTTC. It encodes CASRGAGGSYEQYF.

V gene TRBV30 combines with J gene TRBJ2-2; TRBD2 matches at 10 bases. CDR3 length: 15 residues. After removal of 0 bases from V and 7 bases from J, the junction contained 5 bases not matched to a gene. Germline CDR1 reads GTSNPN; CDR2 reads SVGIG (reference sequence). The CDR3 coding sequence is TGTGCCTGGAGTGTACGGCTAGCGGGGGTCGGGGAGCTGTTTTTT. Translating gives CAWSVRLAGVGELFF.

V usage is TRBV13 and J usage is TRBJ2-7, with 7 bases aligning to TRBD2. The CDR3 spans 15 residues. V trimming: 4 bases; J trimming: 0 bases; junction bases outside the gene matches: 6. CDR1 is PRHDT, CDR2 FYEKMQ, per germline (reference sequence). The CDR3 bases are TGTGCCAGCAGCTCCCGGGGGGAAAGCTCCTACGAGCAGTACTTC. This sequence encodes CASSSRGESSYEQYF.

The chain employs TRBV29-1 and TRBJ1-2; D not resolved. Germline-derived CDR1 and CDR2 are SQVTM and ANQGSEA. This CDR3 is 12 amino acids long. Between the trimmed V and J ends, which lost 5 bases and 4 bases, there was a span of 11 bases. The CDR3 DNA reads TGCAGCGTTCAGGTGGATGGCTATGGCTACACCTTC. Translating it yields CSVQVDGYGYTF.

The chain links TRBV28 to TRBJ1-5; TRBD1 might be the D (5 bases). The CDR3 spans 16 residues. V shed 2 bases and J shed 6 bases, with 17 bases lying between them. Germline loops: CDR1 MDHEN, CDR2 SYDVKM. The CDR3 region is CASSLPRDHVGQPQHF. CDR3 coding DNA: TGTGCCAGCAGTTTACCGCGGGACCATGTGGGTCAGCCCCAGCATTTT.

The chain has TRBV6-5 and TRBJ1-2; D ambiguous. Trimming removed 8 bases at V and 2 bases at J, with 12 bases between. This CDR3 has 13 amino acids. Germline CDR1 and CDR2: MNHEY and SVGAGI. The DNA of the CDR3 is TGTGCCAGCCACCTTACCGGGAACTATGGCTACACCTTC. Translating it yields CASHLTGNYGYTF.

This clone was observed a few times. The V gene is TRBV12-3 or TRBV12-4, the J gene TRBJ2-7; D may be TRBD1 (6 bases). V shed 4 bases and J shed 5 bases, with 9 bases lying between them. The CDR3 sequence is 12 residues long. CDR3 sequence: CASSYAGDEQYF. CDR3 in DNA: TGTGCCAGCAGTTACGCAGGGGACGAGCAGTACTTC.

This clone was detected only a few times. Here the CDR3 reads CASSLDSGYEQYF. The CDR3 DNA reads as TGCGCCAGCAGCTTGGACAGCGGTTACGAGCAGTACTTC. The rearrangement links TRBV5-1 to TRBJ2-7, with TRBD2 as a possible D gene (5 bases). The ends were cut back, 0 bases at V and 4 bases at J, with 8 bases in the middle. This CDR3 region has 13 residues. CDR1 is SGHRS and CDR2 is YFSETQ in the germline V gene.

This chain uses TRBV6-5 with TRBJ1-2; possibly TRBD1 for D (5 bases). Trimming cost V 0 bases and J 5 bases, with 16 bases left between them. The CDR3 has 16 amino acids. Germline lookup yields CDR1 MNHEY and CDR2 SVGAGI. DNA for the CDR3: TGTGCCAGCAGTTACTCGATTCAGGGCGGGGGATATGGCTACACCTTC. This encodes CASSYSIQGGGYGYTF.

This clone was recorded once. The gene calls are TRBV18 and TRBJ1-2; a weak D match, TRBD1 (5 bases). Germline CDR1 reads KGHSH; CDR2 reads LQKENI. Trimming removed 3 bases at V and 5 bases at J, with 13 bases between. The CDR3 covers 14 residues. DNA of the CDR3: TGTGCCAGCTCACCGCAGGGATCGAGTTATGGCTACACCTTC. It is translated as CASSPQGSSYGYTF.

This clone was seen only a few times. V usage is TRBV5-1 and J usage is TRBJ1-1, with D perhaps TRBD1 (6 bases). The V gene's germline CDR1 is SGHRS and CDR2 YFSETQ. Trimming left V 0 bases short and J 1 base short, with 13 bases between. The CDR3 length is 16 residues. The chain's CDR3 is CASSLDPTGTNTEAFF. The CDR3, as DNA: TGCGCCAGCAGCTTGGACCCTACAGGGACGAACACTGAAGCTTTCTTT. Looking up the rest from reference TRBV5-1 and TRBJ1-1 gives the full variable domain: KAGVTQTPRYLIKTRGQQVTLSCSPISGHRSVSWYQQTPGQGLQFLFEYFSETQRNKGNFPGRFSGRQFSNSRSEMNVSTLELGDSALYLCASSLDPTGTNTEAFFGQGTRLTVV.

The chain links TRBV7-2 to TRBJ2-5, with a possible D match to TRBD2 (5 bases). Trimming took 1 base from V and 2 from J, leaving 11 bases between them. The germline gives CDR1 SGHTA, CDR2 FQGNSA. CDR3 size: 15 residues. The CDR3 reads CASSLGPGIQETQYF. The CDR3 DNA sequence: TGTGCCAGCAGCTTAGGGCCGGGAATACAAGAGACCCAGTACTTC.

This clone was found once. This sequence joins TRBV20-1 and TRBJ2-7, with D possibly TRBD1 on 6 matching bases. V was clipped by 3 bases and J by 7 bases, with 16 bases between them. Per germline, CDR1 DFQATT and CDR2 SNEGSKA (reference sequence). This CDR3 has 13 amino acids. CDR3 DNA sequence: TGCAGTGCTAGTGACAGGCTCCTTTGGGAGCAGTACTTC. Translated, it gives CSASDRLLWEQYF.

CDR3: CASRPGQAVGKLFF. As DNA, the CDR3 is TGTGCCAGCAGGCCGGGACAGGCGGTGGGAAAACTGTTTTTT. The V call is TRBV27, the J call TRBJ1-4; 8 bases agree with TRBD1. V dropped 6 bases and J dropped 10; count of bases not matched to a gene: 10. CDR3 size: 14 residues. The germline V gene encodes CDR1 MNHEY and CDR2 SMNVEV (reference sequence).

This clone was detected only once. Other nucleotide sequences in the sample specify the same CDR3. For the CDR3, the DNA is TGTGCCAGTAGTCCACGGACTGGCTCCTACGAGCAGTACTTC. Amino acids: CASSPRTGSYEQYF. J is TRBJ2-7 and V is TRBV19, with D maybe TRBD2 (5 bases). The CDR3 runs 14 residues. The germline gives CDR1 LNHDA, CDR2 SQIVND (reference sequence). The ends were cut back, 5 bases at V and 0 bases at J, with 11 bases in the middle. The full variable domain, in which reference TRBV19 and TRBJ2-7 provide the parts outside the CDR3, is DGGITQSPKYLFRKEGQNVTLSCEQNLNHDAMYWYRQDPGQGLRLIYYSQIVNDFQKGDIAEGYSVSREKKESFPLTVTSAQKNPTAFYLCASSPRTGSYEQYFGPGTRLTVT.